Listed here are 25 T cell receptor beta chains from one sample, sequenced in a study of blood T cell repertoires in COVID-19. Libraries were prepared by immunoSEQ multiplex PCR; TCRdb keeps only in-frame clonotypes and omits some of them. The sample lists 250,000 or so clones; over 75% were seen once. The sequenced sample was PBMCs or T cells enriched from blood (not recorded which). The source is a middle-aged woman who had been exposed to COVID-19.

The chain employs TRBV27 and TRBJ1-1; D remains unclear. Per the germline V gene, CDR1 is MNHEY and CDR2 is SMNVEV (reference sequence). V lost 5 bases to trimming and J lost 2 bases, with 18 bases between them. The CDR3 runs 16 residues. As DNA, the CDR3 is TGTGCCAGCAGTCCCTTGTCTCATGGAGGCAACACTGAAGCTTTCTTT. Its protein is CASSPLSHGGNTEAFF.

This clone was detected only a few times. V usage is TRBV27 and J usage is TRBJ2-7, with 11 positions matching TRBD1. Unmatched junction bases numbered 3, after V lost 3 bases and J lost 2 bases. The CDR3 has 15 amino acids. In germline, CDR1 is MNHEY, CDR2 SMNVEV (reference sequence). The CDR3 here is CASSFGTGGTYEQYF. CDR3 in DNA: TGTGCCAGCAGTTTCGGGACAGGGGGAACCTACGAGCAGTACTTC.

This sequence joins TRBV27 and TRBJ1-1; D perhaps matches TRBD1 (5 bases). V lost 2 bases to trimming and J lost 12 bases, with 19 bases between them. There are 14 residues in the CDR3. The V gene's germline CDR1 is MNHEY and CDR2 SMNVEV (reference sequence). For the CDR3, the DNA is TGTGCCAGCAGTTTACGGCGCGGGGAGCAGGGTTCTTTCTTT. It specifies CASSLRRGEQGSFF.

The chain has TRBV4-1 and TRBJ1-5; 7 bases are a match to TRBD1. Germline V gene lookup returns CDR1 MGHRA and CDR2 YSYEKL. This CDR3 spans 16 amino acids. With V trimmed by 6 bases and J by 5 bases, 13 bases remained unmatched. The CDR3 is CASSERGGAEHQPQHF. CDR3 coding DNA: TGCGCCAGCAGTGAAAGAGGGGGCGCGGAACATCAGCCCCAGCATTTT.

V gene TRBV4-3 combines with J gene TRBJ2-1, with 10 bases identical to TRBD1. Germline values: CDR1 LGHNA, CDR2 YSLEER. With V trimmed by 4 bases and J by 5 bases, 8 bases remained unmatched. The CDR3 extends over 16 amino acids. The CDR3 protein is CASSLDPGQGNNEQFF. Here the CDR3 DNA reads TGCGCCAGCAGCCTGGACCCGGGACAGGGGAACAATGAGCAGTTCTTC.

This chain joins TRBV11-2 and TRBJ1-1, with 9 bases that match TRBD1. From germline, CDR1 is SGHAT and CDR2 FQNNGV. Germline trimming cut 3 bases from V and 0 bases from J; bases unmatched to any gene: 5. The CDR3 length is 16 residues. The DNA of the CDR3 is TGTGCCAGCAGCTTCGCAGGGACAGGGATGAACACTGAAGCTTTCTTT. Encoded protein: CASSFAGTGMNTEAFF.

CDR3 in DNA: TGCGCCAGCAGCTTGGCCGGTGCGGATACGCAGTATTTT. Amino acids: CASSLAGADTQYF. The chain couples TRBV5-1 to TRBJ2-3; D remains unclear. The ends were cut back, 0 bases at V and 6 bases at J, with 8 bases in the middle. This CDR3 is 13 amino acids long. Germline V gene sequence: CDR1 SGHRS, CDR2 YFSETQ.

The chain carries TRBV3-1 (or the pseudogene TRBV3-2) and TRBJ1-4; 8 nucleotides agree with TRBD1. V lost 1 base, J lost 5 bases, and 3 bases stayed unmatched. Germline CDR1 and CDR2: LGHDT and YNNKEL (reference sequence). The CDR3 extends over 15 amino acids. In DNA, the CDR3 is TGTGCCAGCAGCCAAGGGACAGGGACGAATGAAAAACTGTTTTTT. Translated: CASSQGTGTNEKLFF.

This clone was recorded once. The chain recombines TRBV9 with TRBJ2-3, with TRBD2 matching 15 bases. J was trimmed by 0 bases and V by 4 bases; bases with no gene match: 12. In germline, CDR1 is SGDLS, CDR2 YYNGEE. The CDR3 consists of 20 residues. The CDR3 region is CASSPIKWGLAGGSTDTQYF. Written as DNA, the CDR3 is TGTGCCAGCAGCCCCATAAAATGGGGACTAGCGGGGGGTAGCACAGATACGCAGTATTTT.

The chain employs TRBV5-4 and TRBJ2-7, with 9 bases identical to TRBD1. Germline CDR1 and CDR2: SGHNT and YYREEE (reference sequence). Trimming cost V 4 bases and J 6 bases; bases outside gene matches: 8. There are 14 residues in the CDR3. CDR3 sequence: CASSLQGAGGEQYF. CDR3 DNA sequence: TGTGCCAGCAGCCTACAGGGGGCCGGGGGCGAGCAGTACTTC.

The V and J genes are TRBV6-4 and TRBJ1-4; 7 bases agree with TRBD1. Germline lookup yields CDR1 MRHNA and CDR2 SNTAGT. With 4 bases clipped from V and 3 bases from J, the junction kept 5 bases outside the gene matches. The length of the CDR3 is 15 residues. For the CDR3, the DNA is TGTGCCAGCAGTGCCACAGGGGACTCTAATGAAAAACTGTTTTTT. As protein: CASSATGDSNEKLFF.

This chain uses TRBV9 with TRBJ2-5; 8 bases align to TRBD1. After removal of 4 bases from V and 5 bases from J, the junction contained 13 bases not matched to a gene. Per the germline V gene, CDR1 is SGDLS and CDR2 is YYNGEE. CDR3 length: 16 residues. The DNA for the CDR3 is TGTGCCAGCAGCACCCCCGGGACAGGCCGATGGGAGACCCAGTACTTC. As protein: CASSTPGTGRWETQYF.

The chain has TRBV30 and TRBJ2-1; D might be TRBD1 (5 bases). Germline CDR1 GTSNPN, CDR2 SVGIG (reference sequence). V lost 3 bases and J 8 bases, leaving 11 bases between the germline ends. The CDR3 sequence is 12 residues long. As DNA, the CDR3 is TGTGCCTGGAGCGCCAGGGCGTATGAGCAGTTCTTC. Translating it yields CAWSARAYEQFF.

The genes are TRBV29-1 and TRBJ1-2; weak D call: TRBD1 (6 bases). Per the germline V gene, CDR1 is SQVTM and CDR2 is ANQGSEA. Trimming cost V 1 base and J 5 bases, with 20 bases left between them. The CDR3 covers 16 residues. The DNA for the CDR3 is TGCAGCGTTGAAGGGCGGGGGCTAACAACCTCGTATGGCTACACCTTC. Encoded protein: CSVEGRGLTTSYGYTF.

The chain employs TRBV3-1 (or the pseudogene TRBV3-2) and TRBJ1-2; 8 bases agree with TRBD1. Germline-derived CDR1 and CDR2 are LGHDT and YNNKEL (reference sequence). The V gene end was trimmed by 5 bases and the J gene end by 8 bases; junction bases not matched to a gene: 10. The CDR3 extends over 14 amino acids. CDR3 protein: CASSTTSGGTGYTF. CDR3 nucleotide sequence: TGTGCCAGCAGCACAACGTCAGGGGGCACCGGCTACACCTTC.

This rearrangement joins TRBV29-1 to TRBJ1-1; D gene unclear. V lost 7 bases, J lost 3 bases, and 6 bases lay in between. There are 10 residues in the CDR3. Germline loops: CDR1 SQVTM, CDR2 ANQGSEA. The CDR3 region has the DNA TGCAGCGCCGGTCACACTGAAGCTTTCTTT. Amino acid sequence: CSAGHTEAFF. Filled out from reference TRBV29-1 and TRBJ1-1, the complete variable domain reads SAVISQKPSRDICQRGTSLTIQCQVDSQVTMMFWYRQQPGQSLTLIATANQGSEATYESGFVIDKFPISRPNLTFSTLTVSNMSPEDSSIYLCSAGHTEAFFGQGTRLTVV.

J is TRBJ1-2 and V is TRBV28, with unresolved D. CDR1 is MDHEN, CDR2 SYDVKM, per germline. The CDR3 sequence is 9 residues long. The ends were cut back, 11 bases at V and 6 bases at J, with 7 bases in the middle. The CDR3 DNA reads TGTGCCTACGGGGATGGCTACACCTTC. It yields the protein CAYGDGYTF.

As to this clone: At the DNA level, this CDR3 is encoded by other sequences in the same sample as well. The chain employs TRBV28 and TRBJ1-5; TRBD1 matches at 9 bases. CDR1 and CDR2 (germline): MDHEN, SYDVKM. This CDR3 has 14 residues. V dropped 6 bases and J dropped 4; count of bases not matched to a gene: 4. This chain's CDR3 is CASSLGTGNQPQHF. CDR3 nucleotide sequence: TGTGCCAGCAGCCTCGGGACAGGGAATCAGCCCCAGCATTTT.

CDR3 loop: CASSPPSGVNTGELFF. The CDR3 DNA follows: TGTGCCAGCTCACCCCCAAGCGGGGTGAACACCGGGGAGCTGTTTTTT. The genes are TRBV18 and TRBJ2-2, with 7 bases aligning to TRBD2. The CDR3 contains 16 residues. Germline CDR1 reads KGHSH; CDR2 reads LQKENI. The ends lost 3 bases at V and 1 base at J; junction bases unmatched: 5.

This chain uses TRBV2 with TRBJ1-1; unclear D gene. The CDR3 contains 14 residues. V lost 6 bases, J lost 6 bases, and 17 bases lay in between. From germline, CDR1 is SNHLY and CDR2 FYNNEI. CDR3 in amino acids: CASRNPGDLAEAFF. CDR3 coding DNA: TGTGCCAGCAGGAATCCGGGTGACCTCGCTGAAGCTTTCTTT.

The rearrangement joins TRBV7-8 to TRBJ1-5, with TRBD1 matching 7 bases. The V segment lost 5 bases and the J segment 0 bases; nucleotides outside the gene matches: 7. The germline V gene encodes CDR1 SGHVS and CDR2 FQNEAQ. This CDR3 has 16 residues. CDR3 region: CASSQGQAYSNQPQHF. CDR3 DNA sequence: TGTGCCAGCAGCCAAGGACAGGCGTATAGCAATCAGCCCCAGCATTTT.

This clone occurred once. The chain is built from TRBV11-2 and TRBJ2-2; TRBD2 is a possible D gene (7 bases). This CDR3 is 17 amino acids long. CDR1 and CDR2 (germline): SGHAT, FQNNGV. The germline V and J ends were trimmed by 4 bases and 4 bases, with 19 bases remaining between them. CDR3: CASSSRVGLGGTGELFF. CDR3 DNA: TGTGCCAGCAGCTCAAGGGTTGGACTAGGGGGCACCGGGGAGCTGTTTTTT.

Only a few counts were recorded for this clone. CDR3 residues: CASSLLAVEQYF. The DNA for the CDR3 is TGTGCCAGCTCACTCCTCGCGGTCGAGCAGTACTTC. V usage is TRBV18 and J usage is TRBJ2-7, with no clear D. Trimming removed 4 bases from V and 6 bases from J, with 10 bases in between. The CDR3 length is 12 residues. Germline assignment: CDR1 KGHSH and CDR2 LQKENI.

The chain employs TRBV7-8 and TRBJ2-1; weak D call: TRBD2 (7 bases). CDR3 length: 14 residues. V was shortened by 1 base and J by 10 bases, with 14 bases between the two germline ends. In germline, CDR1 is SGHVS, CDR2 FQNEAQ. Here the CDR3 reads CASSLVGGGREQFF. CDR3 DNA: TGTGCCAGCAGCTTAGTTGGGGGGGGGCGCGAGCAGTTCTTC.

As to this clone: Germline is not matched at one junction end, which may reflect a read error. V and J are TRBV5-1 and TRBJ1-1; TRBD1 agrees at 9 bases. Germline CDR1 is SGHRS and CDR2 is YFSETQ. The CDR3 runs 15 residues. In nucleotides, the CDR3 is TGTGCCAGCAGACAGGACAGGGGCTCTCTTGGGGAAGCTTTCTTT. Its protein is CASRQDRGSLGEAFF. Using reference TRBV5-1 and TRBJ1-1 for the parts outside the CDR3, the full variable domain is KAGVTQTPRYLIKTRGQQVTLSCSPISGHRSVSWYQQTPGQGLQFLFEYFSETQRNKGNFPGRFSGRQFSNSRSEMNVSTLELGDSALYLCASRQDRGSLGEAFFGQGTRLTVV.